Below, 24 T cell receptor beta chains from the same sample are listed, as sequenced in a study of shared clonotypes between healthy human individuals. The table came from immunoSEQ multiplex PCR; TCRdb's copy has only in-frame clones and leaves some out. The table records 400,000 or so clones, around 96% of them present only once. Specimen: memory CD8+ T cells sorted from blood. This sample's subset: CD45RO+ cells pooled with CCR7-negative TemRA cells. Receptor source: a man aged 25-45 years in good health.

J is TRBJ2-5 and V is TRBV5-1; perhaps TRBD1 as D (6 bases). CDR1 is SGHRS, CDR2 YFSETQ, per germline. V was cut by 8 bases and J by 5 bases, with 13 bases left in between. The CDR3 loop spans 12 amino acids. CDR3 nucleotides: TGCGCCAGTCAACAGGGAACGGAGACCCAGTACTTC. The encoded protein is CASQQGTETQYF. The variable domain in full, with the rest retrieved from reference TRBV5-1 and TRBJ2-5, is KAGVTQTPRYLIKTRGQQVTLSCSPISGHRSVSWYQQTPGQGLQFLFEYFSETQRNKGNFPGRFSGRQFSNSRSEMNVSTLELGDSALYLCASQQGTETQYFGPGTRLLVL.

This chain connects TRBV28 to TRBJ2-6; no definite D call. The CDR3 consists of 15 residues. Germline V gives CDR1 MDHEN, CDR2 SYDVKM. Deletions cut 5 bases from V and 0 bases from J, with 8 bases between. The CDR3, as DNA: TGTGCCAGCAGTCCATCAGTCTCTGGGGCCAACGTCCTGACTTTC. Amino acids: CASSPSVSGANVLTF. Full variable domain (rest looked up from reference TRBV28 and TRBJ2-6): DVKVTQSSRYLVKRTGEKVFLECVQDMDHENMFWYRQDPGLGLRLIYFSYDVKMKEKGDIPEGYSVSREKKERFSLILESASTNQTSMYLCASSPSVSGANVLTFGAGSRLTVL.

The chain has TRBV7-6 and TRBJ1-3; D not certain. This CDR3 is 16 amino acids long. V dropped 5 bases and J dropped 0 bases, with 14 bases sitting between them. Germline V gene data show CDR1 as SGHVS and CDR2 as FNYEAQ. CDR3 nucleotide sequence: TGTGCCAGCAGCCCCCATCTATTGAGCTCTGGAAACACCATATATTTT. Protein: CASSPHLLSSGNTIYF. Together with reference TRBV7-6 and TRBJ1-3, the CDR3 gives the full variable domain: GAGVSQSPRYKVTKRGQDVALRCDPISGHVSLYWYRQALGQGPEFLTYFNYEAQQDKSGLPNDRFSAERPEGSISTLTIQRTEQRDSAMYRCASSPHLLSSGNTIYFGEGSWLTVV.

The gene calls are TRBV5-1 and TRBJ2-5, with D possibly being TRBD2 (6 bases). V was cut by 4 bases and J by 5 bases, with 45 bases left in between. Per germline, CDR1 SGHRS and CDR2 YFSETQ. The CDR3 is 24 amino acids. CDR3 residues: CASSPGFTSSQTRHTRPSRETQYF. The CDR3 DNA sequence: TGCGCCAGCAGCCCGGGTTTTACTAGCTCGCAGACAAGACACACTAGGCCAAGTAGGGAGACCCAGTACTTC. The whole variable domain, filled in from reference TRBV5-1 and TRBJ2-5, reads KAGVTQTPRYLIKTRGQQVTLSCSPISGHRSVSWYQQTPGQGLQFLFEYFSETQRNKGNFPGRFSGRQFSNSRSEMNVSTLELGDSALYLCASSPGFTSSQTRHTRPSRETQYFGPGTRLLVL.

With respect to this clone: Other nucleotide sequences in the sample specify the same CDR3. The chain uses TRBV30 and TRBJ1-5, with TRBD1 matching over 8 bases. Germline V gives CDR1 GTSNPN, CDR2 SVGIG (reference sequence). J gave up 5 bases and V 0 bases, and 0 bases lay outside the gene matches. The CDR3 covers 13 residues. The CDR3 is CAWSVQGDQPQHF. The CDR3 nucleotides are TGTGCCTGGAGTGTACAGGGGGATCAGCCCCAGCATTTT.

The V and J genes are TRBV9 and TRBJ2-1; D might be TRBD2 (6 bases). V was trimmed by 4 bases and J by 4 bases, leaving 12 bases between them. The CDR3 covers 14 residues. CDR1 and CDR2 (germline): SGDLS, YYNGEE. The DNA of the CDR3 is TGTGCCAGCAGCTTCCGTGGGGGGTACAATGAGCAGTTCTTC. Translated, it gives CASSFRGGYNEQFF.

The V call is TRBV10-3, the J call TRBJ2-7; perhaps TRBD1 as D (6 bases). V was pared by 5 bases and J by 2 bases, with 10 bases between. This CDR3 has 13 amino acids. Per the germline V gene, CDR1 is ENHRY and CDR2 is SYGVKD. DNA for the CDR3: TGTGCCATCAGTCAAGGACAGACCTACGAGCAGTACTTC. It yields the protein CAISQGQTYEQYF.

CDR3 nucleotide sequence: TGTGCCAGCAGCTCCCACGTCTATGGCTACACCTTC. It encodes CASSSHVYGYTF. The chain combines TRBV7-8 with TRBJ1-2; the D is unclear. This CDR3 is built from 12 residues. Trimming cost V 4 bases and J 4 bases, with 7 bases left between them. In germline, CDR1 is SGHVS, CDR2 FQNEAQ.

V gene TRBV15 combines with J gene TRBJ2-2; perhaps TRBD2 as D (5 bases). Germline loops: CDR1 LNHNV, CDR2 YYDKDF (reference sequence). The CDR3 sequence is 14 residues long. V lost 4 bases, J lost 1 base, and 7 bases lay in between. DNA of the CDR3: TGTGCCACCAGCAATCGGGGGAACACCGGGGAGCTGTTTTTT. This encodes CATSNRGNTGELFF.

The J gene is TRBJ2-1, the V gene TRBV5-6; D unclear. Germline V gives CDR1 SGHDT, CDR2 YYEEEE. This CDR3 contains 12 residues. Trimming shortened V by 0 bases and J by 8 bases, and 6 bases separated the two germline ends. In nucleotides, the CDR3 is TGTGCCAGCAGCTTGGCTCTCGATGAGCAGTTCTTC. Its protein is CASSLALDEQFF.

The chain links TRBV7-9 to TRBJ2-3; D possibly corresponds to TRBD1 (8 bases). Germline V gene sequence: CDR1 SEHNR, CDR2 FQNEAQ (reference sequence). Trimming removed 4 bases at V and 2 bases at J, with 16 bases between. CDR3 length: 16 residues. The chain's CDR3 is CASSSGQGGFTDTQYF. Written as DNA, the CDR3 is TGTGCCAGCAGCTCAGGACAGGGAGGGTTCACAGATACGCAGTATTTT.

The rearrangement links TRBV28 to TRBJ1-4; D ambiguous. The germline V gene has CDR1 MDHEN and CDR2 SYDVKM. V was clipped by 3 bases and J by 3 bases, with 23 bases between them. The CDR3 covers 19 residues. In DNA, the CDR3 is TGTGCCAGCAGTTTTATCGAGTCTGGTATCGACCCTCCTAATGAAAAACTGTTTTTT. It is translated as CASSFIESGIDPPNEKLFF.

The chain uses TRBV6-1 and TRBJ1-2; weak D call: TRBD1 (5 bases). This CDR3 has 13 residues. V was trimmed by 2 bases and J by 4 bases, leaving 8 bases between them. The germline V gene has CDR1 MNHNS and CDR2 SASEGT. The chain's CDR3 is CASSEQGSYGYTF. Written as DNA, the CDR3 is TGTGCCAGCAGTGAACAGGGTAGCTATGGCTACACCTTC.

In its sample, this clone was seen once. V is TRBV30 and J is TRBJ2-1; D not resolved. The length of the CDR3 is 12 residues. Per germline, CDR1 GTSNPN and CDR2 SVGIG (reference sequence). Trimming pared 2 bases from V and 8 bases from J, leaving 10 bases between. CDR3 sequence reads: CAWSSRRDEQFF. The CDR3 region has the DNA TGTGCCTGGAGTTCCCGTCGGGATGAGCAGTTCTTC. Combining the CDR3 with reference TRBV30 and TRBJ2-1 gives the whole variable domain SQTIHQWPATLVQPVGSPLSLECTVEGTSNPNLYWYRQAAGRGLQLLFYSVGIGQISSEVPQNLSASRPQDRQFILSSKKLLLSDSGFYLCAWSSRRDEQFFGPGTRLTVL.

The V call is TRBV27, the J call TRBJ2-3; TRBD2 agrees at 10 bases. J was trimmed by 2 bases and V by 8 bases; bases with no gene match: 7. CDR1 and CDR2 (germline): MNHEY, SMNVEV (reference sequence). This CDR3 region has 15 residues. CDR3 region: CASSYLAGATDTQYF. In DNA form, the CDR3 reads TGTGCCAGCTCGTATCTAGCGGGGGCCACAGATACGCAGTATTTT.

The chain carries TRBV9 and TRBJ2-1; D could derive from TRBD1 or TRBD2 (6 bases each). The CDR3 has 18 residues. From germline, CDR1 is SGDLS and CDR2 YYNGEE. The V end lost 4 bases, the J end lost 4 bases, and 24 bases lay between the germline ends. The CDR3 region has the DNA TGTGCCAGCAGCATAGGGGGGACGACCCGTCCCCTATACAATGAGCAGTTCTTC. Amino acid sequence: CASSIGGTTRPLYNEQFF. Full variable domain (rest looked up from reference TRBV9 and TRBJ2-1): DSGVTQTPKHLITATGQRVTLRCSPRSGDLSVYWYQQSLDQGLQFLIQYYNGEERAKGNILERFSAQQFPDLHSELNLSSLELGDSALYFCASSIGGTTRPLYNEQFFGPGTRLTVL.

This rearrangement joins TRBV6-1 to TRBJ1-6, with D uncertain. Germline CDR1 and CDR2: MNHNS and SASEGT. Trimming took off 3 bases at V and 5 bases at J, with 5 bases between the two ends. The CDR3 has 13 amino acids. CDR3 coding DNA: TGTGCCAGCAGTGACGGGGATAATTCACCCCTCCACTTT. This encodes CASSDGDNSPLHF.

The V gene is TRBV19, the J gene TRBJ2-1; TRBD2 agrees at 10 bases. This CDR3 comprises 16 residues. CDR1 and CDR2 from the germline V gene are LNHDA and SQIVND (reference sequence). V gave up 5 bases and J gave up 8 bases; unmatched junction bases: 12. The chain's CDR3 is CASSPAGGLASHEQFF. The CDR3 DNA sequence: TGTGCCAGTAGTCCGGCTGGGGGACTAGCGTCCCATGAGCAGTTCTTC. The full variable domain, rest sourced from reference TRBV19 and TRBJ2-1, is DGGITQSPKYLFRKEGQNVTLSCEQNLNHDAMYWYRQDPGQGLRLIYYSQIVNDFQKGDIAEGYSVSREKKESFPLTVTSAQKNPTAFYLCASSPAGGLASHEQFFGPGTRLTVL.

CDR3 sequence (DNA): TGCGCCAGCAGCCCTGCTAGCGGGAGCTACGAGCAGTACTTC. It translates to CASSPASGSYEQYF. The chain combines TRBV10-2 with TRBJ2-7; TRBD2 aligns across 10 bases. The length of the CDR3 is 14 residues. The germline CDR1 and CDR2 sequences are WSHSY and SAAADI. Germline trimming cut 6 bases from V and 3 bases from J; bases unmatched to any gene: 5.

V gene TRBV2 combines with J gene TRBJ2-7; 8 bases match TRBD2. The CDR3 has 12 amino acids. Per germline, CDR1 SNHLY and CDR2 FYNNEI. The V and J ends lost 6 bases and 6 bases, in that order; junction bases with no gene match: 4. Here the CDR3 DNA reads TGTGCCAGCAGAGGTAGCGGGACCGAGCAGTACTTC. Amino acids: CASRGSGTEQYF.

The chain has TRBV29-1 and TRBJ2-7; D gene unclear. The CDR3 is made up of 11 amino acids. Between the trimmed V and J ends, which lost 2 bases and 3 bases, there was a span of 5 bases. Germline V gene sequence: CDR1 SQVTM, CDR2 ANQGSEA. Here the CDR3 DNA reads TGCAGCGTTGAACTCTACTACGAGCAGTACTTC. Protein product: CSVELYYEQYF.

This chain connects TRBV6-6 to TRBJ1-6; perhaps TRBD1 as D (6 bases). Between the trimmed V and J ends, which lost 6 bases and 9 bases, there was a span of 18 bases. Germline CDR1 reads MNHNY; CDR2 reads SVGAGI (reference sequence). The CDR3 consists of 15 residues. The CDR3: CASSLRARGGSPLHF. The CDR3 region has the DNA TGTGCCAGCAGCCTCCGAGCCAGGGGTGGTTCACCCCTCCACTTT.

This sequence joins TRBV27 and TRBJ2-7, with 9 positions matching TRBD1. Germline lookup yields CDR1 MNHEY and CDR2 SMNVEV (reference sequence). J gave up 5 bases and V 5 bases, and 7 bases lay outside the gene matches. CDR3 length: 14 residues. CDR3 in amino acids: CASSPQGAMNEQYF. DNA for the CDR3: TGTGCCAGCAGTCCACAGGGGGCGATGAACGAGCAGTACTTC.

V is TRBV2 and J is TRBJ1-4; TRBD1 aligns across 7 bases. This CDR3 is 14 amino acids long. CDR1 and CDR2 (germline): SNHLY, FYNNEI. V lost 7 bases to trimming and J lost 8 bases; unmatched junction nucleotides: 10. The CDR3 loop reads CASMLTGLKEKLFF. DNA of the CDR3: TGTGCCAGCATGCTGACAGGGTTGAAGGAAAAACTGTTTTTT.